This T cell receptor beta chain was sequenced during a study of blood T cell repertoires in COVID-19. Overall study: Acute and convalescent COVID-19 samples came from the United States, Italy and Spain.

Original methodology: Estimation of nucleated cell counts was performed using reference gene primer amplification. TCRdb's table, derived via immunoSEQ multiplex PCR, lists solely in-frame clones and lacks some. The V and J calls and the clone size are those of that table, but D and trimming were determined from the DNA. In the table there are around 190,000 clones, about 86% of which are singletons. The CDR3 length is 15 residues. The germline V gene encodes CDR1 SGDLS and CDR2 YYNGEE. V was clipped by 4 bases and J by 13 bases; unmatched bases: 17. Sequenced material: peripheral blood. The TCR comes from a man in his forties or fifties with active or convalescent COVID-19. The V call is TRBV9, the J call TRBJ1-2; 9 bases map to TRBD1. The CDR3 loop is CASSLPPGQGAPATF. Written as DNA, the CDR3 is TGTGCCAGCAGCCTCCCCCCGGGACAGGGCGCCCCAGCCACCTTC. The full variable domain, its missing parts supplied by reference TRBV9 and TRBJ1-2, is DSGVTQTPKHLITATGQRVTLRCSPRSGDLSVYWYQQSLDQGLQFLIQYYNGEERAKGNILERFSAQQFPDLHSELNLSSLELGDSALYFCASSLPPGQGAPATFGSGTRLTVV.